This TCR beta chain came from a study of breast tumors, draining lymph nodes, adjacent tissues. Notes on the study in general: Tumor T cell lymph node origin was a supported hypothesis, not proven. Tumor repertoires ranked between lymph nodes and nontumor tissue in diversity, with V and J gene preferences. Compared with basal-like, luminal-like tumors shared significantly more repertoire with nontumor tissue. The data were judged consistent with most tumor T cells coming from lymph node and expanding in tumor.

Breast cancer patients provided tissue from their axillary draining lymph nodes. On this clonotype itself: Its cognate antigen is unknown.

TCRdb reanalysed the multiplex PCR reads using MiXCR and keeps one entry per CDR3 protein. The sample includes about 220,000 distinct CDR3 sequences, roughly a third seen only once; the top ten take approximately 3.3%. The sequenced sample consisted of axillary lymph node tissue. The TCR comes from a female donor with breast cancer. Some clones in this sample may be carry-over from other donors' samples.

The CDR3 spells CASRLTSGGGNEQFF. The CDR3 region has the DNA TGTGCCAGCAGACTCACTAGCGGAGGGGGTAATGAGCAGTTCTTC. The chain is built from TRBV6-1 and TRBJ2-1; TRBD2 matches at 8 bases. CDR1 is MNHNS, CDR2 SASEGT, per germline. The CDR3 runs to 15 residues. J lost 7 bases, V lost 6 bases, and 11 bases had no gene match.